This TCR beta chain originates from a study of response to subunit inactivated influenza vaccine. TCRdb reprocessed the RT-PCR reads with MiXCR, giving one entry per CDR3 protein. The data show 540,000 or so distinct CDR3 sequences, 10% to 15% seen once. On this clonotype itself: Antigen: not known.

Study conclusions and caveats: A suggestion made by the authors is that each seasonal influenza vaccination recruits few new T cells.

The CDR3 consists of 16 residues. Germline loops: CDR1 SGHVS, CDR2 FQNEAQ. V dropped 1 base and J dropped 7; count of bases not matched to a gene: 11. Sequences were derived from PBMCs from blood, sampled roughly 6 weeks after vaccination. This clonotype was sampled from a man aged 50-60 years who received an inactivated influenza vaccine. V is TRBV7-8 and J is TRBJ2-5; 8 bases align to TRBD2. CDR3: CASSLESRGVPGTQYF. The CDR3 coding sequence is TGTGCCAGCAGCTTAGAATCGCGGGGGGTACCGGGGACCCAGTACTTC.